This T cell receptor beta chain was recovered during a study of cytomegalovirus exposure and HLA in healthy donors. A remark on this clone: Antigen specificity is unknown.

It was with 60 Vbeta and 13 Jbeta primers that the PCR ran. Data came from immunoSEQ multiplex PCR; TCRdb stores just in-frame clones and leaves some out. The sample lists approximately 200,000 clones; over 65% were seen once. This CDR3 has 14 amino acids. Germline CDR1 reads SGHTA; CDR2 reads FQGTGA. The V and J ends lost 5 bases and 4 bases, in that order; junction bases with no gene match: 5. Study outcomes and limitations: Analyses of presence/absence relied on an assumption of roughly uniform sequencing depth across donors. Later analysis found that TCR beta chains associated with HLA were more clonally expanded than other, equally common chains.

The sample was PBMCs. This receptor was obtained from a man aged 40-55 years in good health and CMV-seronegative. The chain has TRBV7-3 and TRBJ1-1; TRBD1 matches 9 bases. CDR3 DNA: TGTGCCAGCAGCAGCGGGACAGGGAGCACTGAAGCTTTCTTT. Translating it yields CASSSGTGSTEAFF.